This is a list of T cell receptor beta chains from one sample in a study of neoadjuvant anti-PD-1 for oral cavity cancer. Only in-frame clones appear in the TCRdb table, and some are missing; sequencing was by immunoSEQ multiplex PCR. The top ten hold approximately 3.2% of the sample, which has 6,700 or so clones, 65% to 85% seen once. This specimen was PBMCs, taken before nivolumab (anti-PD-1) treatment. Receptors were obtained from a person between 35 and 79 years old with oral cavity squamous cell carcinoma. Each CDR3 is given with its conserved first and last residue. The order of the fields is V gene, D gene, clone size, J gene, CDR3 DNA, CDR3 protein. D genes are given only for firm matches. Size is stated for part of the rows, as once, few or many counts, or as a class when the clone is expanded.

V: TRBV7-3
D: .
size: .
J: TRBJ2-2
DNA: TGTGCCAGCAGCTTAGGGGGAGGGAACACCGGGGAGCTGTTTTTT
CDR3: CASSLGGGNTGELFF

V: TRBV6-1
D: .
size: .
J: TRBJ2-7
DNA: TGTGCCAGCAGTGAAGACGAGACAGGTCCCTACGAGCAGTACTTC
CDR3: CASSEDETGPYEQYF

V: TRBV19
D: .
size: .
J: TRBJ1-1
DNA: TGTGCCAGTAGTAAGTGGGACGCCTCCAGGGACACTGAAGCTTTCTTT
CDR3: CASSKWDASRDTEAFF

V: TRBV6-1
D: .
size: few
J: TRBJ2-7
DNA: TGTGCCAGCAGTGAACTCGGATGGGGGGTCAGCTCCTACGAGCAGTACTTC
CDR3: CASSELGWGVSSYEQYF

V: TRBV7-9
D: TRBD1
size: .
J: TRBJ1-1
DNA: TGTGCCAGCAGCTTATGGGACAGAAACACTGAAGCTTTCTTT
CDR3: CASSLWDRNTEAFF

V: TRBV5-5
D: .
size: .
J: TRBJ2-7
DNA: TGTGCCAGCAACCACTTAGGATACGAGCAGTACTTC
CDR3: CASNHLGYEQYF

V: TRBV6-1
D: .
size: .
J: TRBJ2-3
DNA: TGTGCCGCTGTCGGGGCAGATACGCAGTATTTT
CDR3: CAAVGADTQYF

V: TRBV15
D: .
size: .
J: TRBJ2-1
DNA: TGTGCCACCAGGAAAGACTTAGACTCCTACAATGAGCAGTTCTTC
CDR3: CATRKDLDSYNEQFF

V: TRBV9
D: TRBD1
size: few
J: TRBJ1-2
DNA: TGTGCCAGCAGCGTCCCGGACAGGGGGGGAGGCTACACCTTC
CDR3: CASSVPDRGGGYTF

V: TRBV19
D: TRBD1
size: .
J: TRBJ2-1
DNA: TGTGCCAGTAGTCCGGGACAGGGACTCTATGAGCAGTTCTTC
CDR3: CASSPGQGLYEQFF

V: TRBV9
D: TRBD1
size: .
J: TRBJ2-7
DNA: TGTGCCAGCAGCTTCATGACAGGGGGCGACGAGCAGTACTTC
CDR3: CASSFMTGGDEQYF

V: TRBV15
D: TRBD2
size: .
J: TRBJ2-3
DNA: TGTGCCACCAGCAGTCCTAGCGGGGGGGCGGGAGATACGCAGTATTTT
CDR3: CATSSPSGGAGDTQYF

V: TRBV5-6
D: TRBD1
size: .
J: TRBJ1-4
DNA: TGTGCCAGCAGCTTGACCGGGACAGGGGGAACTAATGAAAAACTGTTTTTT
CDR3: CASSLTGTGGTNEKLFF

V: TRBV18
D: TRBD2
size: .
J: TRBJ2-3
DNA: TGTGCCAGCTCACCAGGACTAGCGGGGGAATCAGATACGCAGTATTTT
CDR3: CASSPGLAGESDTQYF

V: TRBV19
D: .
size: .
J: TRBJ1-5
DNA: TGTGCCAGTAGTATTGCGGGGATACGAGGCAATCAGCCCCAGCATTTT
CDR3: CASSIAGIRGNQPQHF

V: TRBV5-4
D: .
size: .
J: TRBJ2-4
DNA: TGTGCCAGCAGCTTGGGCGGCGCTTCCAAAAACATTCAGTACTTC
CDR3: CASSLGGASKNIQYF

V: TRBV19
D: .
size: .
J: TRBJ2-7
DNA: TGTGCCAGTAGTATGGTCGCGGTTACGGGCTACGAGCAGTACTTC
CDR3: CASSMVAVTGYEQYF

V: TRBV11-3
D: .
size: .
J: TRBJ2-5
DNA: TGTGCCAGCAGCCCAACAGGACAGCCACAAGAGACCCAGTACTTC
CDR3: CASSPTGQPQETQYF

V: TRBV5-8
D: .
size: few
J: TRBJ2-2
DNA: TGTGCCAGCCCCCCTCGAAGGGATTATAGAACCGGGGAGCTGTTTTTT
CDR3: CASPPRRDYRTGELFF

V: TRBV6-4
D: .
size: .
J: TRBJ2-6
DNA: TGTGCCAGCAGTGACTCTTCTTCTGGGGCCAACGTCCTGACTTTC
CDR3: CASSDSSSGANVLTF

V: TRBV5-4
D: .
size: .
J: TRBJ2-3
DNA: TGTGCCAGCAGCCGTTCACAGGGAACAGATACGCAGTATTTT
CDR3: CASSRSQGTDTQYF

V: TRBV21-1
D: .
size: .
J: TRBJ1-6
DNA: TGTGCCAGCAGCAAGACAAGGGAATGGGATTCACCCCTCCACTTT
CDR3: CASSKTREWDSPLHF

V: TRBV5-5
D: TRBD1
size: .
J: TRBJ2-6
DNA: TGTGCCAGCAGATTGACAGGGATTAGCCTCTCTGGGGCCAACGTCCTGACTTTC
CDR3: CASRLTGISLSGANVLTF

V: TRBV5-1
D: .
size: .
J: TRBJ1-1
DNA: TGCGCCAGCAGCTTGAGCGGGGATAGGGCAGGCACTGAAGCTTTCTTT
CDR3: CASSLSGDRAGTEAFF

V: TRBV7-9
D: TRBD1
size: .
J: TRBJ1-4
DNA: TGTGCCAGCAGCTTCGGGAACAGGGGTAATGAAAAACTGTTTTTT
CDR3: CASSFGNRGNEKLFF

V: TRBV6-6
D: .
size: once
J: TRBJ2-3
DNA: TGTGCCAGCAGTTCCTTTCTGGCGCGGAGCACAGATACGCAGTATTTT
CDR3: CASSSFLARSTDTQYF

V: TRBV2
D: TRBD1
size: .
J: TRBJ1-4
DNA: TGTGCCAGCAGTGAGGCCGGGACAGGAAATGAAAAACTGTTTTTT
CDR3: CASSEAGTGNEKLFF

V: TRBV11-2
D: .
size: .
J: TRBJ1-1
DNA: TGTGCCAGCAGCTTAAGGGGTGGTGGCACTGAAGCTTTCTTT
CDR3: CASSLRGGGTEAFF

V: TRBV6-1
D: TRBD1
size: .
J: TRBJ2-1
DNA: TGTGCCAGCAGTGATGACAGGGGAGCAGGCAATGAGCAGTTCTTC
CDR3: CASSDDRGAGNEQFF

V: TRBV14
D: TRBD1
size: .
J: TRBJ2-7
DNA: TGTGCCAGCAGCCGCCAGCCGGGACAGGGTTACGAGCAGTACTTC
CDR3: CASSRQPGQGYEQYF

V: TRBV15
D: TRBD2
size: .
J: TRBJ2-2
DNA: TGTGCCACCAGCATTGGGGGAGGGCGCACCGGGGAGCTGTTTTTT
CDR3: CATSIGGGRTGELFF

V: TRBV20-1
D: .
size: .
J: TRBJ1-3
DNA: TGCAGTGCAGGGTCAGGAAACACCATATATTTT
CDR3: CSAGSGNTIYF

V: TRBV10-2
D: .
size: few
J: TRBJ1-6
DNA: TGCGCCAGCAGTGGGACAGATAATTCACCCCTCCACTTT
CDR3: CASSGTDNSPLHF

V: TRBV10-1
D: TRBD1
size: few
J: TRBJ2-2
DNA: TGCGCCAGCAGTCCGGGACAGGGGAACACCGGGGAGCTGTTTTTT
CDR3: CASSPGQGNTGELFF

V: TRBV9
D: .
size: .
J: TRBJ2-5
DNA: TGTGCCAGCAGCGGGAACAGGGTGGGAGAGACCCAGTACTTC
CDR3: CASSGNRVGETQYF

V: TRBV5-1
D: TRBD1
size: few
J: TRBJ1-2
DNA: TGCGCCAGCAGCCGATCCGGGACAGGGGGCGACTATGGCTACACCTTC
CDR3: CASSRSGTGGDYGYTF

V: TRBV7-6
D: .
size: .
J: TRBJ1-5
DNA: TGTGCCAGCAGCTTAGATGGGGGGGGGAGGAATCAGCCCCAGCATTTT
CDR3: CASSLDGGGRNQPQHF

V: TRBV9
D: TRBD1
size: .
J: TRBJ1-6
DNA: TGTGCCAGCAGCATAGGGACAGGGGGCTCGCTACGTTCACCCCTCCACTTT
CDR3: CASSIGTGGSLRSPLHF

V: TRBV27
D: .
size: .
J: TRBJ1-6
DNA: TGTGCCAGCAGTTCAACAGGGAAACAGGATTCACCCCTCCACTTT
CDR3: CASSSTGKQDSPLHF

V: TRBV29-1
D: TRBD2
size: .
J: TRBJ2-1
DNA: TGCAGCCTGTCGGGCGGGGGGGCCAATGAGCAGTTCTTC
CDR3: CSLSGGGANEQFF

V: TRBV7-2
D: TRBD1
size: .
J: TRBJ1-2
DNA: TGTGCCAGCAGCCCCCAACGACAGGGGTTAAATGGCTACACCTTC
CDR3: CASSPQRQGLNGYTF